This T cell receptor beta chain originates from a study of T-cell memory formation after mild COVID-19. Study at large: Each donor largely had its own TCR clusters.

Study observations and caveats: CD4+ contracting clones were mainly CM and EM; CD8+ ones, EMRA. Nothing confirmed that second-wave clones peaking on day 37 were specific for SARS-CoV-2.

CDR1 and CDR2 (germline): DFQATT, SNEGSKA (reference sequence). Trimming stripped 5 bases from V and 3 bases from J, with 19 bases between. CDR3 length: 15 amino acids. Amplification by 5'RACE using constant-segment primers produced TCR alpha and TCR beta cDNA libraries that carried sample barcodes and UMIs. MiXCR, run by TCRdb on the 5' RACE reads, gives a single entry per CDR3 protein. Of around 390,000 distinct CDR3 sequences in the sample, approximately 16% were seen once. This clonotype turned up a few times. Its specificity is not known. Sequencing was carried out using PBMCs or a T cell subset sorted from them (not recorded which). The V call is TRBV20-1, the J call TRBJ1-1; D is perhaps TRBD1 (6 bases). This TCR was sampled from a man between 18 and 35 years old who had mild COVID-19 (a few samples of this study predate the infection). Cell type and time point are not known. CDR3 sequence reads: CSAGPITGPDTEAFF. The CDR3 DNA is TGCAGTGCTGGACCAATAACAGGGCCCGACACTGAAGCTTTCTTT.